This entry lists 2 T cell receptor beta chains sequenced from one sample in a study of post-analysis software for immune sequencing data (dated by TCRdb to about 2015). General findings and caveats noted by the study authors: Several TRBV segments, including TRBV5-6, TRBV5-1 and TRBV20-1, were significantly more frequent in patients than controls.

No antigen is known for these receptors. Library prep was done by PCR. Sequencer: Illumina HiSeq 2500. To reduce PCR and sequencing biases, unique molecular identifiers were incorporated into the TCR beta cDNA libraries. The raw public data were reprocessed by TCRdb itself: fastp quality trimming at Q25, MiXCR clonotype calling, in-frame beta chains only. Every CDR3 protein is listed once, alongside the most common genes and DNA of its rows. Here the sample has 750,000 to 950,000 distinct CDR3 sequences; about 45% occur a single time. Roughly 5.2% of the sample lies in the top ten. The specimen was blood. The source of these receptors is a girl aged 10 to 17 with multiple sclerosis.

This clonotype has only a few counts. V gene TRBV20-1 combines with J gene TRBJ2-7, with TRBD2 matching 9 bases. The length of the CDR3 is 15 residues. With 6 bases clipped from V and 2 bases from J, the junction kept 11 bases outside the gene matches. Per the germline V gene, CDR1 is DFQATT and CDR2 is SNEGSKA (reference sequence). CDR3 nucleotides: TGCAGTGCCGGAGCCCTAGCGGGAAACACCTACGAGCAGTACTTC. This translates into CSAGALAGNTYEQYF.

The chain is built from TRBV4-3 and TRBJ2-7; 9 bases match TRBD2. The CDR3 has 17 amino acids. Germline loops: CDR1 LGHNA, CDR2 YSLEER. Trimming at V came to 1 base and at J to 0 bases, leaving 7 bases not matched to a gene. The CDR3 sequence: CASSQGVSSGVSYEQYF. CDR3 DNA sequence: TGCGCCAGCAGCCAAGGGGTTTCTAGCGGGGTCTCCTACGAGCAGTACTTC.